This TCR beta chain was recorded in a study of blood T cell repertoires in COVID-19. Turning to the study itself: COVID-19 samples collected from the United States, Italy and Spain covered acute and convalescent phases. PBMCs, B-cell-depleted T cells, or T cells were the source of the cDNA or gDNA that made up the material.

Enrolled through a virtual design, the participants were between about 18 and 100 years of age and came from some 25 US areas. Participants reported their clinical history, and cohort assignment relied on those reports. The data were produced by immunoSEQ multiplex PCR, yet TCRdb's version contains in-frame clones alone and is incomplete. In the table there are approximately 200,000 clones, nearly 90% of which are singletons. The CDR3 totals 17 residues. V dropped 5 bases and J dropped 6; count of bases not matched to a gene: 11. Germline-derived CDR1 and CDR2 are PRHDT and FYEKMQ (reference sequence).

Material for sequencing was PBMCs or T cells enriched from blood (not recorded which). The rearrangement links TRBV13 to TRBJ2-5; 14 positions match TRBD2. The sequence derives from a middle-aged woman with acute COVID-19. CDR3 region: CASSPRLAGGHIKTQYF. The CDR3 coding sequence is TGTGCCAGCAGCCCCCGACTAGCGGGGGGGCACATAAAGACCCAGTACTTC. Together with reference TRBV13 and TRBJ2-5, the CDR3 gives the full variable domain: AAGVIQSPRHLIKEKRETATLKCYPIPRHDTVYWYQQGPGQDPQFLISFYEKMQSDKGSIPDRFSAQQFSDYHSELNMSSLELGDSALYFCASSPRLAGGHIKTQYFGPGTRLLVL.